Each of the 6 T cell receptor beta chains below was sequenced from the same sample in a study of identical twins. TCRdb ran MiXCR on the 5' RACE reads and lists one entry per CDR3 protein. The data show 280,000 or so distinct CDR3 sequences, roughly 8.6% seen once. These data were also filed under a second study, of yellow fever vaccine responses in identical twins.

Sequencing used memory (CD45RO+) T cells sorted from blood. These receptors all stem from a woman aged 18-35 years in good health.

This chain connects TRBV24-1 to TRBJ2-1; TRBD2 matches at 7 bases. CDR3 length equals 17 residues. V lost 4 bases, J lost 0 bases, and 8 bases stayed unmatched. CDR1 is KGHDR and CDR2 is SFDVKD in the germline V gene. The CDR3 protein is CATSDPYTSDSYNEQFF. CDR3 in DNA: TGTGCCACCAGTGACCCTTATACTAGCGACTCCTACAATGAGCAGTTCTTC.

This clonotype was counted a few times. This chain joins TRBV13 and TRBJ1-4; tentatively, D is TRBD1 (5 bases). V lost 3 bases to trimming and J lost 0 bases, with 8 bases between them. CDR1 and CDR2 (germline): PRHDT, FYEKMQ (reference sequence). CDR3 length equals 15 residues. The CDR3 region is CASSFGGATNEKLFF. The CDR3, as DNA: TGTGCCAGCAGCTTCGGGGGTGCAACTAATGAAAAACTGTTTTTT.

This clonotype was found many times. This chain joins TRBV5-5 and TRBJ2-3, with D tentatively TRBD2 (5 bases). The length of the CDR3 is 14 residues. Between the trimmed V and J ends, which lost 7 bases and 2 bases, there was a span of 14 bases. CDR1 is SGHKS and CDR2 is YYEKEE in the germline V gene (reference sequence). CDR3 loop: CASFEGQSTDTQYF. As DNA, the CDR3 is TGTGCCAGCTTCGAGGGTCAATCCACAGATACGCAGTATTTT.

This clonotype was seen more than once but under ten times. The CDR3 loop reads CASSLFGRAEAFF. As DNA, the CDR3 is TGTGCCAGCAGTTTATTCGGCAGGGCTGAAGCTTTCTTT. The chain employs TRBV28 and TRBJ1-1; TRBD1 is a possible D gene (5 bases). Deletions cut 1 base from V and 6 bases from J, with 9 bases between. The CDR3 contains 13 residues. Per the germline V gene, CDR1 is MDHEN and CDR2 is SYDVKM.

This chain connects TRBV18 to TRBJ2-5; D is perhaps TRBD2 (5 bases). V gave up 2 bases and J gave up 3 bases, with 13 bases separating them. This CDR3 spans 15 amino acids. The V gene's germline CDR1 is KGHSH and CDR2 LQKENI. The CDR3 DNA reads as TGTGCCAGCTCACCAGGCCTAGAGGGAAAAGAGACCCAGTACTTC. Translated: CASSPGLEGKETQYF.

The genes are TRBV3-1 and TRBJ1-1, with 8 bases fitting TRBD1. The junction had 17 bases not matched to a gene; V was cut back by 10 bases and J by 1 base. Per the germline V gene, CDR1 is LGHDT and CDR2 is YNNKEL (reference sequence). CDR3 size: 17 residues. The CDR3 here is CAICSHDRGLTNTEAFF. CDR3 nucleotides: TGTGCCATCTGTTCCCACGACAGGGGACTCACGAACACTGAAGCTTTCTTT.